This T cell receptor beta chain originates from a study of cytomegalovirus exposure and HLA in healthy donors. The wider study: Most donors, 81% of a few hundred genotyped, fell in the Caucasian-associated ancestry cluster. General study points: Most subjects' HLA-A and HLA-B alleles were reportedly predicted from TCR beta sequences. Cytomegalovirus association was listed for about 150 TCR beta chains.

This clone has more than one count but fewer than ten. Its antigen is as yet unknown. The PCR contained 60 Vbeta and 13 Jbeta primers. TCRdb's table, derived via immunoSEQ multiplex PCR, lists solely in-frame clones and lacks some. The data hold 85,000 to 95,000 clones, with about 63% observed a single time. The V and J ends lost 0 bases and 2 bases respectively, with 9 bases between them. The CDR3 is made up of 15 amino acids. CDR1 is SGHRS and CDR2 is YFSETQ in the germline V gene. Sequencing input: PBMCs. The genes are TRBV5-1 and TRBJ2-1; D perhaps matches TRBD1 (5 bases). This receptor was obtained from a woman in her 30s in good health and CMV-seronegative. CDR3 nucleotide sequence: TGCGCCAGCAGCTTGGGGGGCAGGGCCTACAATGAGCAGTTCTTC. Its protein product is CASSLGGRAYNEQFF.